These T cell receptor beta chains were read from a single sample in a study of blood T cells in healthy people across ages. TCRdb re-analysed the 5' RACE reads in MiXCR, keeping a single row per CDR3 protein. Of more than 800,000 distinct CDR3 sequences listed, more than 25% were seen once; the top ten hold 17%. Sequenced input: blood. The source is a woman of 80 years or more in good health. CDR3s include the opening cysteine and the closing phenylalanine or tryptophan. The D gene is left open where the match is weak. Part of the rows lack a size; the others show once, few, many or a class for expanded clones.

j_gene | v_gene | d_gene | abundance | CDR3nt | CDR3aa
TRBJ2-1 | TRBV10-1 | - | - | TGCGCCAGCAGTCGTAACAGGGAAGGTGAGCAGTTCTTC | CASSRNREGEQFF
TRBJ2-1 | TRBV12-3/TRBV12-4 | TRBD2 | - | TGTGCCAGCAGCTTGACTAGCGGGAGGGCAGGTGAGCAGTTCTTC | CASSLTSGRAGEQFF
TRBJ2-7 | TRBV20-1 | TRBD2 | many | TGCAGTGCTAGAGTCGCGGGGGGTCGCTCCTACGAGCAGTACTTC | CSARVAGGRSYEQYF
TRBJ2-3 | TRBV12-3/TRBV12-4 | TRBD1 | - | TGTGCCAGCAGCCACAGGGGAACGACCGCAGATACGCAGTATTTT | CASSHRGTTADTQYF
TRBJ1-6 | TRBV20-1 | TRBD1 | few | TGCAGTGCTAGAGGACAGGGTCCGGTTTCACCCCTCCACTTT | CSARGQGPVSPLHF
TRBJ1-6 | TRBV7-2 | - | - | TGTGCCAGCAGCTTACATGCCACTTCACCCCTCCACTTT | CASSLHATSPLHF
TRBJ2-7 | TRBV4-2 | - | - | TGTGCCAGCAGCCAAGACAGTCCCTCCTACGATGAGCAGTACTTC | CASSQDSPSYDEQYF
TRBJ1-2 | TRBV6-1 | - | - | TGTGCCAGCAGTGAAGCGTCGTACTTCAGGGGCACCAACTATGGCTACACCTTC | CASSEASYFRGTNYGYTF
TRBJ1-2 | TRBV6-4 | - | many | TGTGCCAGCAGTGACGGCGGGCATGGCTACACCTTC | CASSDGGHGYTF
TRBJ1-2 | TRBV6-6 | - | - | TGTGCCAGCAGTTATAGACAGAATAACTATGGCTACACCTTC | CASSYRQNNYGYTF
TRBJ1-4 | TRBV5-4 | - | many | TGTGCCAGCAGCTTGGCGGGGGAGAGAAATGAAAAACTGTTTTTT | CASSLAGERNEKLFF
TRBJ1-6 | TRBV7-9 | TRBD1 | many | TGTGCCAGCAGCTATCTACAGGGGGGGAATTCACCCCTCCACTTT | CASSYLQGGNSPLHF
TRBJ2-7 | TRBV5-8 | - | few | TGTGCCAATGGGAACGGGAATACCTACGAGCAGTACTTC | CANGNGNTYEQYF
TRBJ2-6 | TRBV12-3/TRBV12-4 | - | - | TGTGCCAGCAACGAGGGGGGCGGGGGTGGGGCCAACGTCCTGACTTTC | CASNEGGGGGANVLTF
TRBJ1-2 | TRBV18 | TRBD1 | few | TGTGCCAGCTCACCACAACAGGGGGGCTACACCTTC | CASSPQQGGYTF
TRBJ1-5 | TRBV29-1 | - | few | TGCAGCGTTGTGGAGAACGGCAATCAGCCCCAGCATTTT | CSVVENGNQPQHF
TRBJ1-2 | TRBV6-2/TRBV6-3 | TRBD1 | many | TGTGCCAGCAGTGGAAGACAGGGGCATGGCTACACCTTC | CASSGRQGHGYTF
TRBJ1-2 | TRBV20-1 | - | - | TGCAGTGCTAAGCACCCAGGGTTCGGCTATGGCTACACCTTC | CSAKHPGFGYGYTF
TRBJ1-5 | TRBV12-3/TRBV12-4 | - | - | TGTGCCAGCAGCCATGGGGGGAGTCAGCCCCAGCATTTT | CASSHGGSQPQHF
TRBJ1-1 | TRBV7-2 | - | - | TGTGCCAGCAGCCCCGGGACCCCGCGGGGCACTGAAGCTTTCTTT | CASSPGTPRGTEAFF
TRBJ2-7 | TRBV27 | - | many | TGTGCCACCCAGAAAGGACCTACTAGCTCCTACGAGCAGTACTTC | CATQKGPTSSYEQYF
TRBJ2-5 | TRBV3-1 | - | many | TGTGCCAGCAGCCAAGATTGGGGGACGGAGACCCAGTACTTC | CASSQDWGTETQYF
TRBJ1-4 | TRBV7-9 | - | - | TGTGCCAGCAGCTTAGGGTCCGCAGCGGATAATGAAAAACTGTTTTTT | CASSLGSAADNEKLFF
TRBJ2-3 | TRBV4-1 | TRBD2 | - | TGCGCCAGCAGCCAGCAACTAGCGGGGGGCACAGATACGCAGTATTTT | CASSQQLAGGTDTQYF
TRBJ2-1 | TRBV5-4 | TRBD2 | - | TGTGCCAGCAGCTTGAATAGCGGGACTAGCGGTGGAAATGAGCAGTTCTTC | CASSLNSGTSGGNEQFF
TRBJ1-4 | TRBV7-2 | TRBD1 | many | TGTGCCAGCAGCGTACACCGGGACAGGGGCAATGAAAAACTGTTTTTT | CASSVHRDRGNEKLFF
TRBJ1-2 | TRBV30 | TRBD1 | few | TGTGCCTGGAGTGTCCCGGGACAGTGGGAGTATGGCTACACCTTC | CAWSVPGQWEYGYTF
TRBJ2-1 | TRBV2 | - | many | TGTGCCAGCAGTAAGGGACTGTCTAGTAATGAGCAGTTCTTC | CASSKGLSSNEQFF
TRBJ1-1 | TRBV7-9 | TRBD1 | many | TGTGCCAGCACACGGACAGGGACGGACACTGAAGCTTTCTTT | CASTRTGTDTEAFF
TRBJ2-7 | TRBV7-9 | - | - | TGTGCCAGCAGCTTAGCGGGGGAATTCTGCGAGCAGTACTTC | CASSLAGEFCEQYF
TRBJ1-3 | TRBV18 | TRBD1 | - | TGTGCCAGCTCACCAGGGACAGGGCTCTCTGGAAACACCATATATTTT | CASSPGTGLSGNTIYF
TRBJ1-1 | TRBV20-1 | TRBD1 | - | TGCAGTGCTCCGCCTGGGACAGGGCTCCCCCGGAACACTGAAGCTTTCTTT | CSAPPGTGLPRNTEAFF
TRBJ2-3 | TRBV10-2 | TRBD2 | many | TGCGCCAGCAAGACGGGGGGGCCCGAAGATACGCAGTATTTT | CASKTGGPEDTQYF
TRBJ2-5 | TRBV20-1 | - | many | TGCAGTGCTAGAGAGGCTAGAGTTCCTCAAGAGACCCAGTACTTC | CSAREARVPQETQYF
TRBJ1-6 | TRBV6-6 | - | few | TGTGCCAGCAGATTAGGGGATAATTCACCCCTCCACTTT | CASRLGDNSPLHF
TRBJ1-1 | TRBV14 | - | - | TGTGCCAGCGGGGGGGCCGTCAAAACTTTCTTT | CASGGAVKTFF
TRBJ1-1 | TRBV18 | - | - | TGTGCCAGCTCACCAAGGGCCCGTAACACTGAAGCTTTCTTT | CASSPRARNTEAFF
TRBJ2-7 | TRBV9 | TRBD2 | few | TGTGCCAGCAGCCGGGGGGTCCCTTCTGGCTACGAGCAGTACTTC | CASSRGVPSGYEQYF
TRBJ1-5 | TRBV25-1 | - | - | TGTGCCAGCAGAAGACCGGACAGTGATAGCAATCAGCCCCAGCATTTT | CASRRPDSDSNQPQHF
TRBJ1-2 | TRBV4-1 | TRBD1 | many | TGCGCCAGCAGCCAAGGACAGGGACTCGATGGCTACACCTTC | CASSQGQGLDGYTF
TRBJ2-1 | TRBV4-1 | TRBD2 | many | TGCGCCAGCAGCCCTTGGCGGGGGCGGGGGGACTACAATGAGCAGTTCTTC | CASSPWRGRGDYNEQFF
TRBJ2-1 | TRBV11-2 | TRBD1 | many | TGTGCCAGCAGCTCTCCCAATTCCGGGACAGGGTTCCCCACCTCCTACAATGAGCAGTTCTTC | CASSSPNSGTGFPTSYNEQFF
TRBJ1-5 | TRBV20-1 | - | many | TGCAGTGCTAGAGATTTGGTGACCGGGCAATCACCCCAGCATTTT | CSARDLVTGQSPQHF
TRBJ1-3 | TRBV6-6 | - | - | TGTGCCAGCAGAAGGGAAGCTGGAAACACCATATATTTT | CASRREAGNTIYF
TRBJ1-2 | TRBV20-1 | - | - | TGCAGTGCTAGGGGGGGACGTAACTATGGCTACACCTTC | CSARGGRNYGYTF
TRBJ2-3 | TRBV12-3/TRBV12-4 | TRBD2 | - | TGTGCCAGCATCACTAGCGGGAGAGCAGATACGCAGTATTTT | CASITSGRADTQYF
TRBJ1-2 | TRBV20-1 | - | many | TGCAGTGCTAGCGGGTCAGGGCCTAACTATGGCTACACCTTC | CSASGSGPNYGYTF
TRBJ2-7 | TRBV6-1 | - | many | TGTGCCAGCAGTGAAACCTCGGGACGGAGGCTCTACGAGCAGTACTTC | CASSETSGRRLYEQYF
TRBJ1-4 | TRBV7-2 | TRBD1 | many | TGTGCCAGCAGCCCGGGACAGGCTAATGAAAAACTGTTTTTT | CASSPGQANEKLFF
TRBJ2-7 | TRBV6-1 | TRBD1 | many | TGTGCCAGCAGTCTGGGGACAGCTTACTACGAGCAGTACTTC | CASSLGTAYYEQYF
TRBJ2-1 | TRBV10-3 | TRBD1 | many | TGTGCCATCAGTGACCCTCGGGACAGGGGATTCTACAATGAGCAGTTCTTC | CAISDPRDRGFYNEQFF